These 27 T cell receptor beta chains came from one sample sequenced in a study of beta chain features in type 1 diabetes. The sequenced template was cDNA made from the entire isolated RNA. Only in-frame clones appear in the TCRdb table, and some are missing; sequencing was by immunoSEQ multiplex PCR. The sample lists a few hundred thousand clones, around 16% occurring once. The sequenced material came from naive CD4+ T cells from blood. These TCRs come from a woman in her late teens or twenties in good health.

This chain links TRBV30 with TRBJ2-3, with D maybe TRBD2 (5 bases). CDR3 size: 12 residues. CDR1 and CDR2 (germline): GTSNPN, SVGIG (reference sequence). Trimming pared 2 bases from V and 6 bases from J, leaving 9 bases between. CDR3 in DNA: TGTGCCTGGAGTCGAACTAGGGATACGCAGTATTTT. This sequence encodes CAWSRTRDTQYF.

This clone was seen more than once but under ten times. This sequence joins TRBV6-5 and TRBJ2-2; no clear D gene. CDR1 is MNHEY and CDR2 is SVGAGI in the germline V gene. Trimming removed 0 bases from V and 11 bases from J, with 7 bases in between. The CDR3 is 12 residues long. CDR3 in amino acids: CASSYSPNELFF. Written as DNA, the CDR3 is TGTGCCAGCAGTTACTCCCCAAATGAGCTGTTTTTT.

V gene TRBV7-3 combines with J gene TRBJ2-5; 8 nucleotides align to TRBD2. Germline V lookup: CDR1 SGHTA, CDR2 FQGTGA. V gave up 5 bases and J gave up 12 bases; unmatched junction bases: 17. CDR3 length equals 15 residues. The CDR3 region is CASSPGGEGAVPKYF. The CDR3 region has the DNA TGTGCCAGCAGCCCCGGGGGGGAGGGAGCTGTTCCCAAGTACTTC.

There are a few counts of this clone. The chain recombines TRBV2 with TRBJ1-2; 9 bases map to TRBD1. V lost 6 bases to trimming and J lost 4 bases; unmatched junction nucleotides: 0. This CDR3 contains 12 residues. CDR1 is SNHLY, CDR2 FYNNEI, per germline. The CDR3 nucleotides read TGTGCCAGCAGGACAGGGGGCTATGGCTACACCTTC. Its translation is CASRTGGYGYTF.

This clone showed up just a few times. The chain joins TRBV30 to TRBJ2-7; 10 bases are a match to TRBD2. CDR3 length equals 13 residues. After removal of 6 bases from V and 2 bases from J, the junction contained 4 bases not matched to a gene. Germline V lookup: CDR1 GTSNPN, CDR2 SVGIG (reference sequence). The CDR3 DNA sequence: TGTGCCTGTGCTAGCGGGAGTCCCTACGAGCAGTACTTC. Translated, it gives CACASGSPYEQYF.

V gene TRBV10-3 combines with J gene TRBJ2-2, with 10 bases identical to TRBD1. Losses at the gene ends were 5 bases for V and 3 bases for J; bases not matched to a gene: 6. This CDR3 region has 16 residues. Germline CDR1 and CDR2: ENHRY and SYGVKD. In nucleotides, the CDR3 is TGTGCCATCAGTAACCGGGACAGGGGAGACACCGGGGAGCTGTTTTTT. Amino acids: CAISNRDRGDTGELFF.

This clone was seen only a few times. The gene calls are TRBV4-2 and TRBJ1-4; D remains unclear. CDR3 length: 15 residues. From germline, CDR1 is LGHNA and CDR2 YNFKEQ. Trimming took off 1 base at V and 2 bases at J, with 8 bases between the two ends. The CDR3 coding sequence is TGTGCCAGCAGCCAAGTTGGAGGGACTAATGAAAAACTGTTTTTT. As protein: CASSQVGGTNEKLFF.

The J gene is TRBJ1-5, the V gene TRBV30, with 10 bases identical to TRBD1. There are 15 residues in the CDR3. Germline lookup yields CDR1 GTSNPN and CDR2 SVGIG (reference sequence). After removal of 1 base from V and 7 bases from J, the junction contained 7 bases not matched to a gene. CDR3 in DNA: TGTGCCTGGAGTGCCGGGACAGGGGAGGGGCAGCCCCAGCATTTT. Translated: CAWSAGTGEGQPQHF.

The chain combines TRBV30 with TRBJ2-3; D may be TRBD2 (6 bases). The V gene lost 4 bases and the J gene lost 2 bases, with 10 bases spanning the gap. The length of the CDR3 is 13 residues. Germline loops: CDR1 GTSNPN, CDR2 SVGIG (reference sequence). The CDR3 region has the DNA TGTGCCTGGAACCGGGGGATCACAGATACGCAGTATTTT. Translation gives CAWNRGITDTQYF. Using reference TRBV30 and TRBJ2-3 for the parts outside the CDR3, the full variable domain is SQTIHQWPATLVQPVGSPLSLECTVEGTSNPNLYWYRQAAGRGLQLLFYSVGIGQISSEVPQNLSASRPQDRQFILSSKKLLLSDSGFYLCAWNRGITDTQYFGPGTRLTVL.

V is TRBV6-5 and J is TRBJ1-1; D is undetermined. The germline V gene has CDR1 MNHEY and CDR2 SVGAGI. Trimming took off 6 bases at V and 1 base at J, with 12 bases between the two ends. The CDR3 is 14 amino acids. The CDR3, as DNA: TGTGCCAGCAGCCGCGCAGGTGGGAACACTGAAGCTTTCTTT. This translates into CASSRAGGNTEAFF.

This sequence joins TRBV30 and TRBJ2-1, with a possible D match to TRBD2 (5 bases). The CDR3 runs to 15 residues. Trimming removed 0 bases at V and 0 bases at J, with 9 bases between. CDR1 is GTSNPN and CDR2 is SVGIG in the germline V gene (reference sequence). As DNA, the CDR3 is TGTGCCTGGAGTGTAGCGGATGGCTCCTACAATGAGCAGTTCTTC. Protein product: CAWSVADGSYNEQFF.

The J gene is TRBJ2-3, the V gene TRBV9, with 8 bases aligning to TRBD2. CDR1 and CDR2 from the germline V gene are SGDLS and YYNGEE. The CDR3 runs to 15 residues. With 4 bases clipped from V and 1 base from J, the junction kept 5 bases outside the gene matches. The DNA for the CDR3 is TGTGCCAGCAGCTCCATAGCGGGACGCACAGATACGCAGTATTTT. Amino acids: CASSSIAGRTDTQYF.

This clone turned up a few times. The chain employs TRBV20-1 and TRBJ2-3; D ambiguous. Trimming cost V 7 bases and J 2 bases, with 7 bases left between them. CDR3 size: 11 residues. Germline lookup yields CDR1 DFQATT and CDR2 SNEGSKA (reference sequence). The CDR3: CSGGSTDTQYF. The CDR3 nucleotides read TGCAGTGGAGGCTCCACAGATACGCAGTATTTT.

The chain combines TRBV30 with TRBJ1-4; the D gene is possibly TRBD1 (6 bases). V lost 3 bases, J lost 6 bases, and 11 bases lay in between. Germline V gene data show CDR1 as GTSNPN and CDR2 as SVGIG (reference sequence). The CDR3 sequence is 13 residues long. The CDR3 DNA reads as TGTGCCTGGAGCACAGGGTTGGATGAAAAACTGTTTTTT. Its protein product is CAWSTGLDEKLFF. The complete variable domain, with remaining parts taken from reference TRBV30 and TRBJ1-4, reads SQTIHQWPATLVQPVGSPLSLECTVEGTSNPNLYWYRQAAGRGLQLLFYSVGIGQISSEVPQNLSASRPQDRQFILSSKKLLLSDSGFYLCAWSTGLDEKLFFGSGTQLSVL.

CDR3 sequence: CASSFGGLANSGNTIYF. The DNA for the CDR3 is TGTGCCAGCAGCTTCGGGGGGTTAGCCAACTCTGGAAACACCATATATTTT. This chain joins TRBV7-2 and TRBJ1-3; possible D gene TRBD1, 5 bases. There are 17 residues in the CDR3. Trimming shortened V by 3 bases and J by 0 bases, and 15 bases separated the two germline ends. CDR1 SGHTA and CDR2 FQGNSA come from the germline V gene.

Only a few counts were recorded for this clone. The sample has other DNA sequences that encode this CDR3 too. The gene calls are TRBV5-1 and TRBJ2-1; the D is unclear. Trimming removed 0 bases from V and 4 bases from J, with 5 bases in between. Looked up from germline, CDR1 is SGHRS and CDR2 is YFSETQ. The CDR3 runs 13 residues. This CDR3 reads CASSLGTYNEQFF. CDR3 nucleotide sequence: TGCGCCAGCAGCTTGGGTACATACAATGAGCAGTTCTTC.

This clone was counted a few times. DNA of the CDR3: TGTGCCAGCAGCACTACCGGGTCGAATAATCAGCCCCAGCATTTT. Protein product: CASSTTGSNNQPQHF. This chain uses TRBV7-9 with TRBJ1-5, with D hard to call. From germline, CDR1 is SEHNR and CDR2 FQNEAQ (reference sequence). The CDR3 totals 15 residues. V was clipped by 5 bases and J by 4 bases, with 15 bases between them.

V is TRBV5-1 and J is TRBJ2-7, with 10 bases that match TRBD1. Germline V gives CDR1 SGHRS, CDR2 YFSETQ. The length of the CDR3 is 16 residues. J was trimmed by 3 bases and V by 5 bases; bases with no gene match: 11. As DNA, the CDR3 is TGCGCCAGCAGTTTACCTTCCGGGACAGGGGTCTACGAGCAGTACTTC. Protein product: CASSLPSGTGVYEQYF. The full variable domain, with the rest looked up from reference TRBV5-1 and TRBJ2-7, is KAGVTQTPRYLIKTRGQQVTLSCSPISGHRSVSWYQQTPGQGLQFLFEYFSETQRNKGNFPGRFSGRQFSNSRSEMNVSTLELGDSALYLCASSLPSGTGVYEQYFGPGTRLTVT.

This clone was counted only a few times. The chain combines TRBV18 with TRBJ1-1; TRBD1 matches at 7 bases. CDR1 is KGHSH, CDR2 LQKENI, per germline. Trimming cost V 0 bases and J 7 bases; bases outside gene matches: 5. This CDR3 is 14 amino acids long. The CDR3 coding sequence is TGTGCCAGCTCACCACCAGGGGGCGAGGTTGAAGCTTTCTTT. Translated, it gives CASSPPGGEVEAFF.

This clone was counted a few times. The gene calls are TRBV11-3 and TRBJ2-6; D not certain. V was pared by 5 bases and J by 1 base, with 9 bases between. The germline gives CDR1 SGHNT, CDR2 YENEEA. The CDR3 contains 15 residues. The CDR3 reads CASSPSNSGANVLTF. CDR3 DNA sequence: TGTGCCAGCAGCCCATCCAATTCTGGGGCCAACGTCCTGACTTTC.

This chain joins TRBV4-3 and TRBJ1-4; the match to TRBD1 covers 7 bases. There are 18 residues in the CDR3. Germline V gives CDR1 LGHNA, CDR2 YSLEER. V lost 0 bases to trimming and J lost 8 bases; unmatched junction nucleotides: 15. CDR3 protein: CASSQDPRQGTSLEKLFF. The CDR3 DNA is TGCGCCAGCAGCCAAGACCCCCGACAGGGTACCTCTTTGGAAAAACTGTTTTTT.

Only a few counts were recorded for this clone. The chain joins TRBV15 to TRBJ2-5; 10 bases fit TRBD2. With V trimmed by 5 bases and J by 2 bases, 5 bases remained unmatched. This CDR3 contains 15 residues. The V gene's germline CDR1 is LNHNV and CDR2 YYDKDF (reference sequence). CDR3 in DNA: TGTGCCACCAGCTTACCACTAGCGGGACAAGAGACCCAGTACTTC. Amino acids: CATSLPLAGQETQYF.

The chain employs TRBV9 and TRBJ2-2, with 11 bases matching TRBD1. The trim removed 3 bases at V and 7 bases at J, leaving 5 bases unmatched. Germline V gene lookup returns CDR1 SGDLS and CDR2 YYNGEE. This CDR3 is built from 15 residues. DNA of the CDR3: TGTGCCAGCAGCGCAGGACAGGGGGCCGGCGGGGAGCTGTTTTTT. Its translation is CASSAGQGAGGELFF.

This clone was observed a handful of times. This chain joins TRBV19 and TRBJ2-1, with D perhaps matching TRBD2 (6 bases). Trimming removed 5 bases at V and 2 bases at J, with 13 bases between. This CDR3 is built from 15 residues. The germline V gene has CDR1 LNHDA and CDR2 SQIVND (reference sequence). The DNA for the CDR3 is TGTGCCAGTAGTCCCGGGACTGCCGCCTACAATGAGCAGTTCTTC. This encodes CASSPGTAAYNEQFF.

This clone showed up just a few times. This chain connects TRBV5-1 to TRBJ1-2; TRBD1 matches 7 bases. Germline CDR1 and CDR2: SGHRS and YFSETQ. The V segment lost 1 base and the J segment 4 bases; nucleotides outside the gene matches: 4. This CDR3 is 14 amino acids long. The CDR3 nucleotides are TGCGCCAGCAGCTTGACAGGGGTGAGCTATGGCTACACCTTC. It translates to CASSLTGVSYGYTF.

This clone has just a few counts. The rearrangement uses TRBV2 and TRBJ2-7; TRBD2 matches at 9 bases. Per germline, CDR1 SNHLY and CDR2 FYNNEI. This CDR3 contains 15 residues. V was clipped by 1 base and J by 4 bases; unmatched bases: 5. The CDR3 loop reads CASSEGASGDYEQYF. In DNA, the CDR3 is TGTGCCAGCAGTGAAGGGGCTAGCGGGGATTACGAGCAGTACTTC.

This clone was seen only a few times. The chain is built from TRBV14 and TRBJ2-1; 9 bases are a match to TRBD1. Germline CDR1 is SGHDN and CDR2 is FVKESK. Trimming took 5 bases from V and 6 from J; bases not matched to a gene: 8. This CDR3 is 15 amino acids long. Written as DNA, the CDR3 is TGTGCCAGCAGCTTCGGGACAGGGTTCTTCAATGAGCAGTTCTTC. It specifies CASSFGTGFFNEQFF.